Below are 27 T cell receptor beta chains sequenced from a single sample in a study of breast tumors, draining lymph nodes, adjacent tissues. Breast cancer patients provided tissue from their axillary draining lymph nodes. Using its own MiXCR run on the multiplex PCR reads, TCRdb lists one record per CDR3 protein. This sample has 90,000 to 120,000 distinct CDR3 sequences, with around 20% found just once. Sequencing was carried out using axillary lymph node tissue. Receptor source: a female donor with breast cancer. Some clones in this sample may be carry-over from other donors' samples.

This clonotype was seen a handful of times. The V and J genes are TRBV11-2 and TRBJ2-5; a possible D gene is TRBD1 (6 bases). CDR1 SGHAT and CDR2 FQNNGV come from the germline V gene. The CDR3 spans 16 residues. Trimming left V 4 bases short and J 1 base short, with 16 bases between. CDR3 amino acids: CASSSFFTGPQETQYF. In DNA, the CDR3 is TGTGCCAGCAGCTCTTTTTTTACAGGGCCCCAAGAGACCCAGTACTTC.

This clonotype was seen many times. The chain uses TRBV20-1 and TRBJ1-5; no definite D call. V was trimmed by 0 bases and J by 3 bases, leaving 9 bases between them. The germline CDR1 and CDR2 sequences are DFQATT and SNEGSKA (reference sequence). The CDR3 consists of 14 residues. CDR3 nucleotide sequence: TGCAGTGCTAGAGATGGCGGCTACAATCAGCCCCAGCATTTT. This sequence encodes CSARDGGYNQPQHF.

With regard to this clonotype: A much larger clone differs by one base, so this may be a read error. The genes are TRBV9 and TRBJ2-1, with 7 bases that match TRBD2. Losses at the gene ends were 7 bases for V and 2 bases for J; bases not matched to a gene: 9. This CDR3 has 15 amino acids. CDR1 SGDLS and CDR2 YYNGEE come from the germline V gene. CDR3 nucleotide sequence: TGTGCCAGCGGCGAAGCGGGGATCACCTACAATGAGCAGTTCTTC. This gives the protein CASGEAGITYNEQFF.

The genes are TRBV9 and TRBJ2-4, with 7 bases identical to TRBD1. This CDR3 has 14 amino acids. Germline-derived CDR1 and CDR2 are SGDLS and YYNGEE. V lost 4 bases, J lost 4 bases, and 5 bases stayed unmatched. CDR3 DNA sequence: TGTGCCAGCAGCCACGGGACAGTTAAAAACATTCAGTACTTC. Its translation is CASSHGTVKNIQYF. Together with reference TRBV9 and TRBJ2-4, the CDR3 gives the full variable domain: DSGVTQTPKHLITATGQRVTLRCSPRSGDLSVYWYQQSLDQGLQFLIQYYNGEERAKGNILERFSAQQFPDLHSELNLSSLELGDSALYFCASSHGTVKNIQYFGAGTRLSVL.

This clonotype was observed at least ten times. DNA for the CDR3: TGCAGTGCCCCGGACCTACTTAGCAATCAGCCCCAGCATTTT. This sequence encodes CSAPDLLSNQPQHF. The chain joins TRBV20-1 to TRBJ1-5; D gene ambiguous. The CDR3 loop spans 14 amino acids. With 6 bases removed from V and 0 bases from J, the gap between germline ends came to 12 bases. CDR1 and CDR2 (germline): DFQATT, SNEGSKA (reference sequence).

This clonotype was seen at least ten times. The rearrangement links TRBV10-3 to TRBJ2-1; no reliable D call. The CDR3 has 13 residues. The germline gives CDR1 ENHRY, CDR2 SYGVKD. V was pared by 0 bases and J by 8 bases, with 8 bases between. The CDR3 reads CAISESILDEQFF. The DNA of the CDR3 is TGTGCCATCAGTGAGTCGATTTTGGATGAGCAGTTCTTC.

In this sample, this clonotype turned up many times. One end of the junction does not line up with germline, which may come from a read error. The chain combines TRBV29-1 with TRBJ2-3; 10 nucleotides align to TRBD2. The CDR3 has 15 amino acids. Germline assignment: CDR1 SQVTM and CDR2 ANQGSEA. The CDR3 DNA sequence: TGCAGCGTTCAAGAAAGCGGGGGGGTTGCAGATACGCAGTATTTT. Encoded protein: CSVQESGGVADTQYF.

This clonotype was observed many times. The chain joins TRBV20-1 to TRBJ2-1; 9 nucleotides agree with TRBD2. CDR3 length: 14 residues. With 2 bases clipped from V and 3 bases from J, the junction kept 2 bases outside the gene matches. From germline, CDR1 is DFQATT and CDR2 SNEGSKA (reference sequence). CDR3 sequence reads: CSARSSGNYNEQFF. As DNA, the CDR3 is TGCAGTGCTAGATCTAGCGGGAACTACAATGAGCAGTTCTTC.

The table lists this clonotype with a count of one. The chain joins TRBV7-2 to TRBJ2-7, with 7 nucleotides matching TRBD2. The germline V gene has CDR1 SGHTA and CDR2 FQGNSA. The CDR3 contains 15 residues. The junction had 10 bases not matched to a gene; V was cut back by 4 bases and J by 4 bases. In DNA, the CDR3 is TGTGCCAGCAGCTCAGCCCCGGGGGGATCGTACGAGCAGTACTTC. Protein sequence: CASSSAPGGSYEQYF.

For this clonotype: With a much larger clone just one base away, this may be a read error. The missing conserved phenylalanine or tryptophan at the end of this CDR3 makes a read error likely. The V gene is TRBV6-1, the J gene TRBJ1-5; 7 nucleotides align to TRBD1. CDR3 length equals 15 residues. CDR1 and CDR2 (germline): MNHNS, SASEGT. The junction had 9 bases not matched to a gene; V was cut back by 6 bases and J by 4 bases. The CDR3 region has the DNA TGTGCCAGCAGAACGTACAGGGGCCGGAATCAGCCCCAGCATTCT. Residues: CASRTYRGRNQPQHS.

Ten or more counts support this clonotype. The V and J genes are TRBV4-1 and TRBJ2-3, with 12 nucleotides matching TRBD1. Germline V gene data show CDR1 as MGHRA and CDR2 as YSYEKL. The CDR3 is 14 amino acids. V lost 10 bases to trimming and J lost 5 bases; unmatched junction nucleotides: 7. The CDR3 protein is CATGTGGVGDTQYF. CDR3 DNA: TGCGCCACGGGGACAGGGGGCGTTGGAGATACGCAGTATTTT.

This clonotype was seen many times. The V call is TRBV28, the J call TRBJ2-7; D is possibly TRBD2 (6 bases). V shed 5 bases and J shed 3 bases, with 11 bases lying between them. Germline V gene data show CDR1 as MDHEN and CDR2 as SYDVKM. This CDR3 is built from 13 residues. CDR3 sequence: CASSLGGNYEQYF. The CDR3 DNA follows: TGTGCCAGCAGTCTCGGGGGAAACTACGAGCAGTACTTC.

Concerning this clonotype itself: Just one base apart from a much larger clone, this may be a read error. The J gene is TRBJ2-2, the V gene TRBV5-1, with D tentatively TRBD2 (6 bases). Germline CDR1 and CDR2: SGHRS and YFSETQ. The CDR3 extends over 14 amino acids. CDR3 nucleotide sequence: TGCGCCAGCAGCGATAGGGGTAGTGGCGGGGAGCTGTCTTTT. This translates into CASSDRGSGGELSF.

This clonotype was observed many times. This rearrangement joins TRBV30 to TRBJ2-1; no clear D. This CDR3 contains 11 residues. Germline CDR1 GTSNPN, CDR2 SVGIG (reference sequence). Trimming took 3 bases from V and 7 from J, leaving 7 bases between them. The chain's CDR3 is CAWSIRNEQFF. DNA of the CDR3: TGTGCCTGGAGCATCCGAAATGAGCAGTTCTTC.

This clonotype showed up just a few times. The chain links TRBV27 to TRBJ2-3; no firm D call. Germline V lookup: CDR1 MNHEY, CDR2 SMNVEV (reference sequence). CDR3 length equals 13 residues. Trimming took 3 bases from V and 3 from J, leaving 7 bases between them. This chain's CDR3 is CASSFLGTDTQYF. Written as DNA, the CDR3 is TGTGCCAGCAGTTTTTTAGGGACAGATACGCAGTATTTT.

The table lists this clonotype with a few counts. The rearrangement links TRBV18 to TRBJ1-2; no definite D call. V was cut by 3 bases and J by 8 bases, with 10 bases left in between. Looked up from germline, CDR1 is KGHSH and CDR2 is LQKENI. The CDR3 has 12 residues. The CDR3 here is CASSPGREGYTF. The CDR3 DNA reads as TGTGCCAGCTCACCTGGAAGAGAAGGCTACACCTTC.

This clonotype was seen ten or more times. The chain links TRBV19 to TRBJ2-1, with 8 positions matching TRBD1. Germline CDR1 reads LNHDA; CDR2 reads SQIVND (reference sequence). The CDR3 sequence is 18 residues long. Germline trimming cut 1 base from V and 1 base from J; bases unmatched to any gene: 9. Here the CDR3 DNA reads TGTGCCAGTAGTATAGGCAGGGGGCACATATCGTCCTACAATGAGCAGTTCTTC. Residues: CASSIGRGHISSYNEQFF.

At least ten counts were recorded for this clonotype. V and J are TRBV5-4 and TRBJ2-2, with 8 bases aligning to TRBD1. V gave up 3 bases and J gave up 2 bases; unmatched junction bases: 9. The CDR3 totals 17 residues. The germline gives CDR1 SGHNT, CDR2 YYREEE (reference sequence). CDR3 residues: CASSWPPDRENTGELFF. CDR3 coding DNA: TGTGCCAGCAGCTGGCCCCCGGACAGGGAAAACACCGGGGAGCTGTTTTTT.

This clonotype was observed at least ten times. The chain has TRBV5-1 and TRBJ1-3, with 9 bases identical to TRBD1. CDR1 is SGHRS, CDR2 YFSETQ, per germline. The CDR3 is made up of 14 amino acids. Trimming at V came to 4 bases and at J to 8 bases, leaving 7 bases not matched to a gene. CDR3 sequence: CASSLRDRADTIYF. CDR3 sequence (DNA): TGCGCCAGCAGCCTCCGGGACAGGGCGGACACCATATATTTT.

This clonotype showed up many times. The genes are TRBV5-6 and TRBJ2-5; 9 bases agree with TRBD1. J gave up 14 bases and V 4 bases, and 9 bases lay outside the gene matches. CDR1 SGHDT and CDR2 YYEEEE come from the germline V gene. This CDR3 has 12 residues. The CDR3 spells CASSGGGTGSYF. The CDR3 DNA is TGTGCCAGCAGCGGAGGGGGGACAGGGTCCTACTTC.

This clonotype was observed at least ten times. This rearrangement joins TRBV5-1 to TRBJ2-5, with 8 bases identical to TRBD2. The CDR3 totals 15 residues. CDR1 and CDR2 (germline): SGHRS, YFSETQ. With 2 bases clipped from V and 4 bases from J, the junction kept 7 bases outside the gene matches. The CDR3: CASSFVPGGAETQYF. CDR3 in DNA: TGCGCCAGCAGCTTCGTCCCCGGGGGGGCAGAGACCCAGTACTTC.

With respect to this clonotype: With a much larger clone just one base away, this may be a read error. It is likely a read error, because the conserved phenylalanine at the end of the CDR3 is missing. No DNA is shown, since the ends of the CDR3 on it are uncertain; the CDR3 is the one TCRdb lists. The J gene is TRBJ1-2, the V gene TRBV19; the table's D call, TRBD1, has no DNA check behind it. The CDR3 has 12 residues if both end residues are counted. The germline V gene has CDR1 LNHDA and CDR2 SQIVND (reference sequence). The CDR3 loop reads CASSPRKAALTS.

This clonotype was detected ten times or more. This chain joins TRBV12-3 or TRBV12-4 and TRBJ2-1; 15 positions agree with TRBD2. The CDR3 extends over 14 amino acids. V was pared by 6 bases and J by 10 bases, with 4 bases of the junction left unmatched. CDR3 protein: CASRPGTSGGEQFF. In nucleotides, the CDR3 is TGTGCCAGCAGACCCGGGACTAGCGGGGGGGAGCAGTTCTTC.

The chain links TRBV3-1 to TRBJ1-1; TRBD1 agrees at 7 bases. The CDR3 is 15 amino acids. The ends lost 3 bases at V and 4 bases at J; junction bases unmatched: 8. Germline CDR1 LGHDT, CDR2 YNNKEL (reference sequence). The CDR3 loop is CASSQTLAGGTEAFF. For the CDR3, the DNA is TGTGCCAGCAGCCAGACCCTCGCAGGGGGCACTGAAGCTTTCTTT.

J is TRBJ2-2 and V is TRBV7-2; TRBD1 matches 11 bases. Germline V gene lookup returns CDR1 SGHTA and CDR2 FQGNSA. With 6 bases clipped from V and 3 bases from J, the junction kept 9 bases outside the gene matches. CDR3 length: 17 amino acids. CDR3 residues: CASRDTVGQGDTGELFF. CDR3 nucleotide sequence: TGTGCCAGCAGAGACACCGTGGGACAGGGGGACACCGGGGAGCTGTTTTTT.

About this clonotype: One junction end disagrees with the germline gene, perhaps due to a read error. The chain is built from TRBV27 and TRBJ1-5; unclear D gene. Germline V gene data show CDR1 as MNHEY and CDR2 as SMNVEV (reference sequence). This CDR3 has 16 residues. The CDR3 protein is CAGSFSRGVLNQPQHF. CDR3 nucleotide sequence: TGTGCCGGCAGTTTCTCCCGGGGAGTCCTCAATCAGCCCCAGCATTTT.

This clonotype was recorded at least ten times. The chain combines TRBV7-9 with TRBJ2-3; D remains unclear. Germline V gene data show CDR1 as SEHNR and CDR2 as FQNEAQ (reference sequence). The CDR3 is 13 residues long. The ends were cut back, 5 bases at V and 6 bases at J, with 12 bases in the middle. The CDR3 sequence is CASSPMVSDTQYF. For the CDR3, the DNA is TGTGCCAGCAGCCCTATGGTGTCGGATACGCAGTATTTT.